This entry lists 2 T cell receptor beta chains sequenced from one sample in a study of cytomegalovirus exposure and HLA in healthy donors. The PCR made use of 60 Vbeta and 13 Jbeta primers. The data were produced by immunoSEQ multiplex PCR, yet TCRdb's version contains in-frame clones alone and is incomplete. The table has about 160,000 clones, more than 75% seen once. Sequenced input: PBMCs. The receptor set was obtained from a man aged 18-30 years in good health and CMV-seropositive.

The CDR3 DNA follows: TGCGCCAGCAGCTTGGCGGGCGGGAACCAGGAGCAGTTCTTC. Translating it yields CASSLAGGNQEQFF. The chain employs TRBV5-1 and TRBJ2-1; TRBD2 might be the D (6 bases). Germline CDR1 is SGHRS and CDR2 is YFSETQ. V was shortened by 0 bases and J by 10 bases, with 14 bases between the two germline ends. The CDR3 sequence is 14 residues long.

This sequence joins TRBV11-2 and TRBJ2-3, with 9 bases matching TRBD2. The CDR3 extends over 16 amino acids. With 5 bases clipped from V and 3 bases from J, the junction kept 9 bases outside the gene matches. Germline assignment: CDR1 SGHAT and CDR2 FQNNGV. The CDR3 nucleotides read TGTGCCAGCAGCGAGAGCGGGGGGCCTACTACAGATACGCAGTATTTT. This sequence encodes CASSESGGPTTDTQYF.